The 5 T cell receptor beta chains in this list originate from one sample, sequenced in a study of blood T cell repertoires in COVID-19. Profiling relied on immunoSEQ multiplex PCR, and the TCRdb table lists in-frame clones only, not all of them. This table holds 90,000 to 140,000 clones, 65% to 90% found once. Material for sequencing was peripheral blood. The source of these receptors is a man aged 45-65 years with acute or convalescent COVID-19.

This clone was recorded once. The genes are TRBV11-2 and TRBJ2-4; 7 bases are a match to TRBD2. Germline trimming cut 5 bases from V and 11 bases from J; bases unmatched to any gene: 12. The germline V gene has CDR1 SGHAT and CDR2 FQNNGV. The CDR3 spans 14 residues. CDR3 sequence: CASSGGGARMVQYF. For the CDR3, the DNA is TGTGCCAGCAGCGGGGGAGGGGCACGCATGGTTCAGTACTTC. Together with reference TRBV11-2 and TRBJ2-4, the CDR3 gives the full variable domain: EAGVAQSPRYKIIEKRQSVAFWCNPISGHATLYWYQQILGQGPKLLIQFQNNGVVDDSQLPKDRFSAERLKGVDSTLKIQPAKLEDSAVYLCASSGGGARMVQYFGAGTRLSVL.

CDR3 amino acids: CASSAEQDTEAFF. In nucleotides, the CDR3 is TGTGCCAGCAGTGCCGAACAGGACACTGAAGCTTTCTTT. The genes are TRBV2 and TRBJ1-1; D possibly corresponds to TRBD1 (5 bases). CDR1 and CDR2 from the germline V gene are SNHLY and FYNNEI. V shed 4 bases and J shed 3 bases, with 9 bases lying between them. This CDR3 is 13 amino acids long. Supplemented by reference TRBV2 and TRBJ1-1, the full variable domain reads EPEVTQTPSHQVTQMGQEVILRCVPISNHLYFYWYRQILGQKVEFLVSFYNNEISEKSEIFDDQFSVERPDGSNFTLKIRSTKLEDSAMYFCASSAEQDTEAFFGQGTRLTVV.

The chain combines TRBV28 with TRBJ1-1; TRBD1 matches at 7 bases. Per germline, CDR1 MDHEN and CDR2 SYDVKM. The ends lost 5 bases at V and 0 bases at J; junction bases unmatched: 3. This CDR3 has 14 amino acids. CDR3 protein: CASSPTGLNTEAFF. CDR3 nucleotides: TGTGCCAGCAGTCCGACAGGGCTGAACACTGAAGCTTTCTTT.

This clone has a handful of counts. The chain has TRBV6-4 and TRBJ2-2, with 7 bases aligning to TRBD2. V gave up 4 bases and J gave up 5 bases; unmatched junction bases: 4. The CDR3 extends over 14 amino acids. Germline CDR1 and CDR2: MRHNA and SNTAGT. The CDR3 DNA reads TGTGCCAGCAGTGTTTTTAGCGGGACCGGGGAGCTGTTTTTT. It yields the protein CASSVFSGTGELFF.

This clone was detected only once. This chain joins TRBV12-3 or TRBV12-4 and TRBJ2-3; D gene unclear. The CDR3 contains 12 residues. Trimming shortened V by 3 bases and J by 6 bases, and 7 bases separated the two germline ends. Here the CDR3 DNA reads TGTGCCAGCAGTTTTTTGGCTGATACGCAGTATTTT. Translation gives CASSFLADTQYF.